The T cell receptor beta chain described here comes from a study of T cells in Graves' hyperthyroidism and ophthalmopathy. Amplification targeted TCR beta CDR3 regions from RNA transcripts. First-round RT-PCR with HTBI primers amplified the TCR CDR3 region. Each CDR3 protein is one row after TCRdb ran MiXCR on the multiplex PCR reads. Of some 760,000 distinct CDR3 sequences in the sample, 14% were seen once. V shed 5 bases and J shed 4 bases, with 17 bases lying between them. The CDR3 spans 15 residues. Germline V CDR1 and CDR2: SGHVS, FQNEAQ. This clonotype was seen at least ten times. V usage is TRBV7-8 and J usage is TRBJ1-2; TRBD1 is a possible D gene (6 bases). This clonotype was sampled from a woman between 18 and 30 years old with Graves' hyperthyroidism. What was sequenced was blood. The DNA for the CDR3 is TGTGCCAGCAGCGACCAGAACGGGGGCTTCTATGGCTACACCTTC. Translating it yields CASSDQNGGFYGYTF.